This is a list of T cell receptor beta chains from one sample in a study of shared clonotypes between healthy human individuals. The table came from immunoSEQ multiplex PCR; TCRdb's copy has only in-frame clones and leaves some out. The table records 1.5 million to 2.5 million clones, roughly 95% of them present only once. Sequencing used naive CD8+ T cells sorted from blood. The receptor source for this set is a man between 18 and 29 years old in good health. CDR3s include the opening cysteine and the closing phenylalanine or tryptophan. Each record gives: J gene, V gene, D gene, clone size, CDR3 protein, CDR3 DNA. D genes are given only for firm matches. Only some rows state a clone size, as once, few, many or a class for expanded clones.

TRBJ2-7 TRBV7-9 TRBD1 - CASSLTTGTGVYEQYF TGTGCCAGCAGCCTCACTACCGGGACAGGGGTTTACGAGCAGTACTTC
TRBJ2-7 TRBV5-6 - - CASSFSWDGHYEQYF TGTGCCAGCAGCTTTAGTTGGGACGGACACTACGAGCAGTACTTC
TRBJ1-6 TRBV5-6 - - CASSPDSNSPLHF TGTGCCAGCAGCCCGGATAGCAATTCACCCCTCCACTTT
TRBJ1-1 TRBV15 - - CATNRDTAMNTEAFF TGTGCCACCAACAGAGATACGGCAATGAACACTGAAGCTTTCTTT
TRBJ1-1 TRBV2 TRBD1 - CASSEPVQQGPNTEAFF TGTGCCAGCAGTGAACCCGTCCAACAGGGGCCGAACACTGAAGCTTTCTTT
TRBJ1-2 TRBV6-6 TRBD1 once CASSTGTGYGYTF TGTGCCAGCAGTACGGGGACAGGGTATGGCTACACCTTC
TRBJ2-7 TRBV27 TRBD2 - CASSLGSWASGHEQYF TGTGCCAGCAGTTTAGGGAGTTGGGCTAGCGGGCACGAGCAGTACTTC
TRBJ2-7 TRBV2 TRBD2 - CASSDWVAGSYEQYF TGTGCCAGCAGTGACTGGGTAGCGGGCTCCTACGAGCAGTACTTC
TRBJ2-1 TRBV4-1 - - CASSQAEHSYNEQFF TGCGCCAGCAGCCAAGCGGAACACTCCTACAATGAGCAGTTCTTC
TRBJ2-5 TRBV5-6 TRBD1 - CASSFTTGMGTQYF TGTGCCAGCAGCTTCACGACAGGGATGGGGACCCAGTACTTC